The rows below give T cell receptor beta chains drawn from one sample of a study of Graves' ophthalmopathy and Graves' hyperthyroidism. MiXCR was run by TCRdb on the multiplex PCR reads, yielding one entry per CDR3 protein. The sample lists a few hundred thousand distinct CDR3 sequences; 20% to 25% were seen once. Sequenced sample: peripheral blood. The receptors here all came from a woman between 18 and 29 years old with stable Graves' hyperthyroidism. Both conserved end residues are part of each CDR3. Each record gives: V gene, clone size, J gene, D gene, CDR3 DNA, CDR3 protein. A D gene is named only where the DNA matches it firmly. Not all rows give a size; the values are once, few, many and, for expanded clones, a class.

V gene: TRBV4-1; clone size: many; J gene: TRBJ2-7; D gene: TRBD1; CDR3 DNA: TGCGCCAGCAGACCCGGGACAGTTATCACTGGGGAGCAGTACTTC; CDR3 protein: CASRPGTVITGEQYF
V gene: TRBV6-2/TRBV6-3; clone size: many; J gene: TRBJ2-7; D gene: -; CDR3 DNA: TGTGCCAGCAGACCCTACAGGGCGTACGAGCAGTACTTC; CDR3 protein: CASRPYRAYEQYF
V gene: TRBV6-1; clone size: -; J gene: TRBJ1-1; D gene: -; CDR3 DNA: TGTGCCAGCAGTGAAAGAATCAGGAAGGTGGACACTGAAGCTTTCTTT; CDR3 protein: CASSERIRKVDTEAFF
V gene: TRBV19; clone size: -; J gene: TRBJ1-3; D gene: -; CDR3 DNA: TGTGCCAGCCCGGACACCTCTGGAAACACCATATATTTT; CDR3 protein: CASPDTSGNTIYF
V gene: TRBV10-1; clone size: once; J gene: TRBJ2-7; D gene: -; CDR3 DNA: TGCGCCAGCAGTGGCCTTTTAGGGGCAGACATAACCTACGAGCAGTACTTC; CDR3 protein: CASSGLLGADITYEQYF
V gene: TRBV15; clone size: many; J gene: TRBJ1-2; D gene: TRBD1; CDR3 DNA: TGTGCCACCGCGGACAGGGATTATGGCTACACCTTC; CDR3 protein: CATADRDYGYTF
V gene: TRBV10-3; clone size: many; J gene: TRBJ1-2; D gene: TRBD1; CDR3 DNA: TGTGCCATCAGTGAGTCTACCCCGGGACAGGGTAATGGCTACACCTTC; CDR3 protein: CAISESTPGQGNGYTF
V gene: TRBV14; clone size: -; J gene: TRBJ2-1; D gene: TRBD2; CDR3 DNA: TGTGCCAGCAGCCAAGATCGGACTAGCGGATGGGGTGCCTACAATGAGCAGTTCTTC; CDR3 protein: CASSQDRTSGWGAYNEQFF
V gene: TRBV19; clone size: many; J gene: TRBJ1-1; D gene: TRBD1; CDR3 DNA: TGTGCCAGTAGTAAGGGACAGGGGGCGGCTGAAGCTTTCTTT; CDR3 protein: CASSKGQGAAEAFF
V gene: TRBV12-3/TRBV12-4; clone size: -; J gene: TRBJ1-1; D gene: -; CDR3 DNA: TGTGCCAGCCGATCGGGAGGGCCTGAAGCTTTCTTT; CDR3 protein: CASRSGGPEAFF